Below, 7 T cell receptor beta chains from the same sample are listed, as sequenced in a study of cytomegalovirus exposure and HLA in healthy donors. A multiplex PCR was run with 60 Vbeta primers and 13 Jbeta primers. Profiling relied on immunoSEQ multiplex PCR, and the TCRdb table lists in-frame clones only, not all of them. The sample shows roughly 180,000 clones, 70% to 90% of them seen only once. The specimen was PBMCs. These receptors came from a man aged 18 to 29 in good health and CMV-seropositive.

This sequence joins TRBV7-9 and TRBJ2-3; D is unresolved. The germline V gene has CDR1 SEHNR and CDR2 FQNEAQ (reference sequence). V was cut by 5 bases and J by 4 bases, with 10 bases left in between. The CDR3 sequence is 13 residues long. CDR3 loop: CASSPQVADTQYF. DNA for the CDR3: TGTGCCAGCAGCCCCCAGGTAGCAGATACGCAGTATTTT.

This clone has a single count. The gene calls are TRBV10-3 and TRBJ2-3; maybe TRBD1 (6 bases). The CDR3 consists of 16 residues. Trimming removed 2 bases at V and 3 bases at J, with 15 bases between. Germline V gene data show CDR1 as ENHRY and CDR2 as SYGVKD. CDR3 in amino acids: CAISEVRGFGTDTQYF. CDR3 bases: TGTGCCATCAGTGAGGTCAGGGGCTTCGGGACAGATACGCAGTATTTT.

V gene TRBV9 combines with J gene TRBJ2-3; TRBD1 is a possible D gene (6 bases). The germline V gene has CDR1 SGDLS and CDR2 YYNGEE. V was cut by 4 bases and J by 0 bases, with 18 bases left in between. The CDR3 has 17 amino acids. The CDR3 DNA follows: TGTGCCAGCAGCACCGGACAGTCGGCACCTAGCACAGATACGCAGTATTTT. Protein: CASSTGQSAPSTDTQYF.

V is TRBV5-1 and J is TRBJ2-1, with 12 bases lining up with TRBD2. This CDR3 is built from 15 residues. Germline V CDR1 and CDR2: SGHRS, YFSETQ. Trimming cost V 6 bases and J 9 bases; bases outside gene matches: 10. CDR3: CASKDPSGGAGEQFF. DNA of the CDR3: TGCGCCAGCAAAGACCCTAGCGGGGGGGCCGGTGAGCAGTTCTTC.

This clone was found a few times. V gene TRBV6-6 combines with J gene TRBJ2-2, with D hard to call. Germline V gene sequence: CDR1 MNHNY, CDR2 SVGAGI (reference sequence). The CDR3 is 13 residues long. Trimming took 2 bases from V and 6 from J, leaving 7 bases between them. CDR3 in amino acids: CASSYLVSGELFF. In nucleotides, the CDR3 is TGTGCCAGCAGTTACCTTGTATCCGGGGAGCTGTTTTTT.

This clone was observed once. The J gene is TRBJ2-7, the V gene TRBV29-1, with D maybe TRBD1 (6 bases). CDR1 and CDR2 (germline): SQVTM, ANQGSEA. The CDR3 runs 15 residues. V lost 0 bases and J 3 bases, leaving 15 bases between the germline ends. For the CDR3, the DNA is TGCAGCGTTGAAGATAGTAGGACAGAGGGCTACGAGCAGTACTTC. This sequence encodes CSVEDSRTEGYEQYF.

The DNA for the CDR3 is TGTGCCAGCAGCCCACGACGGCTAGTCCTGGCAGATACGCAGTATTTT. Translation gives CASSPRRLVLADTQYF. The chain joins TRBV7-2 to TRBJ2-3; D remains unclear. V was pared by 5 bases and J by 4 bases, with 19 bases between. The CDR3 runs to 16 residues. Germline assignment: CDR1 SGHTA and CDR2 FQGNSA.